This entry describes one T cell receptor beta chain. What it recognizes is unknown. The table came from immunoSEQ multiplex PCR; TCRdb's copy has only in-frame clones and leaves some out. The sample carries roughly 95,000 clones, approximately 90% recorded once. These data come from a study of T cell responses to AZD1222 COVID-19 vaccine. Study at large: Second doses that came at about 4 or about 12 weeks were put together.

Findings and limits, study-wide: White British people made up most donors, females outnumbered males, and clonal diversity was possibly underestimated.

The material was peripheral blood, obtained on day 0 of AZD1222 vaccination. This TCR derives from an adult in good health.

CDR3 in amino acids: CASSSRTGDSEAFF. Written as DNA, the CDR3 is TGTGCCAGCAGCTCTCGGACAGGGGATTCTGAAGCTTTCTTT. The chain recombines TRBV5-4 with TRBJ1-1; 9 bases map to TRBD1. With 3 bases clipped from V and 6 bases from J, the junction kept 6 bases outside the gene matches. This CDR3 has 14 amino acids. Germline-derived CDR1 and CDR2 are SGHNT and YYREEE (reference sequence).